Listed below are T cell receptor beta chains from one sample, sequenced in a study of vaccination effects on CD4 cells after COVID-19. Clones were sequenced by immunoSEQ multiplex PCR, and TCRdb holds only the in-frame ones, with some missing. The sample holds tens of thousands of clones, around 80% seen once. No cognate antigen is known for these TCRs. Sequencing used CD4+ T cells from PBMCs cultured with HCoV-NL63 spike peptides, obtained after COVID-19 vaccination. These receptor sequences come from a human donor who received a COVID-19 vaccine. Some clones in this sample may be carry-over from other donors' samples. Each CDR3 is given with its conserved first and last residue. The D gene is left open where the match is weak. Not all rows give a size; the values are once, few, many and, for expanded clones, a class.

J: TRBJ1-2; V: TRBV14; D: .; size: .; length: 13; CDR3: CASRQGNAGGYTF; DNA: TGTGCCAGCAGACAAGGGAATGCAGGCGGCTACACCTTC
J: TRBJ1-5; V: TRBV5-6; D: .; size: few; length: 13; CDR3: CASSLEPNQPQHF; DNA: TGTGCCAGCAGCTTGGAACCTAATCAGCCCCAGCATTTT
J: TRBJ1-5; V: TRBV5-1; D: .; size: .; length: 13; CDR3: CASSSDPNQPQHF; DNA: TGCGCCAGCAGCTCCGACCCTAATCAGCCCCAGCATTTT
J: TRBJ2-3; V: TRBV11-2; D: TRBD2; size: .; length: 15; CDR3: CASSNPGLVSDTQYF; DNA: TGTGCCAGCAGCAACCCGGGACTAGTATCAGATACGCAGTATTTT
J: TRBJ2-3; V: TRBV4-1; D: TRBD1; size: .; length: 15; CDR3: CASRDRGVSTDTQYF; DNA: TGCGCCAGCAGGGACAGGGGGGTCAGCACAGATACGCAGTATTTT
J: TRBJ2-5; V: TRBV19; D: .; size: .; length: 16; CDR3: CASSIGFGTVQETQYF; DNA: TGTGCCAGTAGTATAGGGTTTGGCACAGTTCAAGAGACCCAGTACTTC
J: TRBJ1-1; V: TRBV5-1; D: TRBD1; size: .; length: 15; CDR3: CASSFSTGGDTEAFF; DNA: TGCGCCAGCAGCTTCTCAACAGGGGGTGACACTGAAGCTTTCTTT
J: TRBJ1-2; V: TRBV5-1; D: TRBD1; size: .; length: 15; CDR3: CASSLTGGSFYGYTF; DNA: TGCGCCAGCAGCTTGACAGGGGGTAGTTTCTATGGCTACACCTTC
J: TRBJ1-2; V: TRBV6-5; D: .; size: .; length: 15; CDR3: CASSYSSQDIYGYTF; DNA: TGTGCCAGCAGTTACTCTTCACAGGATATCTATGGCTACACCTTC
J: TRBJ2-5; V: TRBV7-2; D: TRBD2; size: .; length: 15; CDR3: CASSLGAGGQETQYF; DNA: TGTGCCAGCAGCTTAGGGGCGGGGGGGCAAGAGACCCAGTACTTC
J: TRBJ2-5; V: TRBV4-1; D: .; size: .; length: 15; CDR3: CASSQAGTPQETQYF; DNA: TGCGCCAGCAGCCAGGCCGGGACTCCACAAGAGACCCAGTACTTC
J: TRBJ1-2; V: TRBV27; D: TRBD1; size: .; length: 15; CDR3: CASRSGGTGTYGYTF; DNA: TGTGCCAGCAGGTCCGGGGGGACAGGGACCTATGGCTACACCTTC
J: TRBJ1-4; V: TRBV30; D: .; size: .; length: 14; CDR3: CAWGGRTLNEKLFF; DNA: TGTGCCTGGGGGGGACGGACCCTTAATGAAAAACTGTTTTTT
J: TRBJ2-5; V: TRBV3-1/TRBV3-2; D: .; size: .; length: 10; CDR3: CASSQETQYF; DNA: TGTGCCAGCAGCCAAGAGACCCAGTACTTC
J: TRBJ2-4; V: TRBV5-4; D: .; size: few; length: 14; CDR3: CASSAWHQKNIQYF; DNA: TGTGCCAGCAGCGCTTGGCACCAGAAGAACATTCAGTACTTC
J: TRBJ1-2; V: TRBV12-3/TRBV12-4; D: TRBD1; size: .; length: 13; CDR3: CASSPQGKYGYTF; DNA: TGTGCCAGCAGTCCACAGGGGAAGTATGGCTACACCTTC
J: TRBJ1-2; V: TRBV19; D: .; size: .; length: 13; CDR3: CASSITAEYGYTF; DNA: TGTGCCAGTAGTATAACAGCGGAGTATGGCTACACCTTC
J: TRBJ2-1; V: TRBV5-1; D: TRBD2; size: .; length: 14; CDR3: CASSMTSGENEQFF; DNA: TGCGCCAGCAGTATGACTAGCGGGGAGAATGAGCAGTTCTTC
J: TRBJ1-6; V: TRBV6-5; D: TRBD1; size: few; length: 16; CDR3: CASSYSGTGNNSPLHF; DNA: TGTGCCAGCAGTTACTCCGGGACAGGAAATAATTCACCCCTCCACTTT
J: TRBJ2-7; V: TRBV19; D: TRBD1; size: .; length: 14; CDR3: CASSPGQGRGEQYF; DNA: TGTGCCAGTAGTCCCGGACAGGGTCGGGGCGAGCAGTACTTC
J: TRBJ1-5; V: TRBV6-2/TRBV6-3; D: .; size: .; length: 16; CDR3: CASSSLRTFGNQPQHF; DNA: TGTGCCAGCAGTTCCCTACGAACCTTCGGGAATCAGCCCCAGCATTTT
J: TRBJ2-5; V: TRBV29-1; D: TRBD2; size: .; length: 14; CDR3: CSATSGAGQETQYF; DNA: TGCAGCGCCACTAGCGGTGCGGGGCAAGAGACCCAGTACTTC
J: TRBJ1-6; V: TRBV21-1; D: .; size: few; length: 17; CDR3: CASSAPPSSYYNSPLHF; DNA: TGTGCCAGCAGCGCACCACCAAGCAGTTACTATAATTCACCCCTCCACTTT
J: TRBJ2-1; V: TRBV5-8; D: TRBD2; size: .; length: 15; CDR3: CASSFRGGRDNEQFF; DNA: TGTGCCAGCAGCTTCCGCGGGGGGAGGGACAATGAGCAGTTCTTC
J: TRBJ1-2; V: TRBV25-1; D: .; size: .; length: 15; CDR3: CASSGDPGDVYGYTF; DNA: TGTGCCAGCAGTGGGGATCCGGGGGATGTCTATGGCTACACCTTC
J: TRBJ1-1; V: TRBV18; D: .; size: .; length: 13; CDR3: CASSRPGFAEAFF; DNA: TGTGCCAGCTCACGACCAGGGTTTGCTGAAGCTTTCTTT
J: TRBJ2-3; V: TRBV5-1; D: TRBD1; size: .; length: 16; CDR3: CASSLGQGHSTDTQYF; DNA: TGCGCCAGCAGCTTGGGACAGGGCCATAGCACAGATACGCAGTATTTT
J: TRBJ1-5; V: TRBV7-8; D: TRBD1; size: .; length: 20; CDR3: CASSPDVWTGALFGNQPQHF; DNA: TGTGCCAGCAGCCCTGACGTTTGGACAGGGGCGTTATTTGGCAATCAGCCCCAGCATTTT
J: TRBJ2-1; V: TRBV24-1; D: .; size: .; length: 14; CDR3: CATSDSTGLNEQFF; DNA: TGTGCCACCAGTGACTCAACAGGGCTCAATGAGCAGTTCTTC
J: TRBJ2-5; V: TRBV27; D: .; size: .; length: 13; CDR3: CASRAGYQETQYF; DNA: TGTGCCAGCAGGGCAGGATACCAAGAGACCCAGTACTTC
J: TRBJ1-2; V: TRBV7-9; D: .; size: .; length: 17; CDR3: CASSPPPQDGGMVGYTF; DNA: TGTGCCAGCAGCCCCCCCCCACAGGACGGGGGTATGGTCGGCTACACCTTC
J: TRBJ2-2; V: TRBV28; D: .; size: .; length: 12; CDR3: CASSLWAGELFF; DNA: TGTGCCAGCAGTTTATGGGCCGGGGAGCTGTTTTTT
J: TRBJ1-2; V: TRBV5-1; D: TRBD1; size: .; length: 14; CDR3: CASSPGAGGSGYTF; DNA: TGCGCCAGCAGCCCGGGGGCAGGGGGAAGTGGCTACACCTTC
J: TRBJ2-3; V: TRBV2; D: TRBD2; size: .; length: 15; CDR3: CASSLSGGALDTQYF; DNA: TGTGCCAGCAGTCTTAGCGGGGGGGCCTTAGATACGCAGTATTTT
J: TRBJ2-1; V: TRBV18; D: .; size: .; length: 14; CDR3: CASSATAPANEQFF; DNA: TGTGCCAGCTCTGCCACGGCCCCGGCGAATGAGCAGTTCTTC
J: TRBJ1-3; V: TRBV6-5; D: .; size: .; length: 13; CDR3: CASSQQVGNTIYF; DNA: TGTGCCAGCAGTCAGCAGGTTGGAAACACCATATATTTT
J: TRBJ2-3; V: TRBV6-6; D: .; size: .; length: 16; CDR3: CASSRQSWGPTDTQYF; DNA: TGTGCCAGCAGTCGACAAAGTTGGGGCCCCACAGATACGCAGTATTTT
J: TRBJ2-3; V: TRBV5-1; D: .; size: .; length: 14; CDR3: CASRPGASTDTQYF; DNA: TGCGCCAGCAGACCCGGGGCTAGCACAGATACGCAGTATTTT
J: TRBJ2-5; V: TRBV9; D: .; size: .; length: 15; CDR3: CASSARTDSQETQYF; DNA: TGTGCCAGCAGCGCCAGGACTGACTCCCAAGAGACCCAGTACTTC
J: TRBJ2-1; V: TRBV12-5; D: .; size: .; length: 15; CDR3: CASGFFSSSYNEQFF; DNA: TGTGCTAGTGGTTTTTTTTCTTCTTCCTACAATGAGCAGTTCTTC
J: TRBJ1-1; V: TRBV18; D: TRBD1; size: .; length: 14; CDR3: CASSGETGGIEAFF; DNA: TGTGCCAGCTCGGGGGAGACAGGGGGCATTGAAGCTTTCTTT
J: TRBJ1-2; V: TRBV29-1; D: .; size: .; length: 14; CDR3: CSVAQQVANYGYTF; DNA: TGCAGCGTTGCCCAACAAGTAGCTAACTATGGCTACACCTTC
J: TRBJ2-3; V: TRBV9; D: TRBD2; size: .; length: 16; CDR3: CASSETRSGGADTQYF; DNA: TGTGCCAGCAGCGAGACCCGAAGCGGGGGGGCAGATACGCAGTATTTT
J: TRBJ2-3; V: TRBV11-2; D: .; size: .; length: 16; CDR3: CASSLDPPGRGDTQYF; DNA: TGTGCCAGCAGCTTAGACCCACCCGGCCGCGGAGATACGCAGTATTTT
J: TRBJ2-5; V: TRBV19; D: TRBD2; size: .; length: 19; CDR3: CASSITGGIAGGRWETQYF; DNA: TGTGCCAGTAGTATTACGGGAGGGATAGCGGGGGGGCGTTGGGAGACCCAGTACTTC
J: TRBJ1-5; V: TRBV19; D: .; size: .; length: 20; CDR3: CASSIGWAGVGGPINQPQHF; DNA: TGTGCCAGTAGTATTGGTTGGGCAGGGGTAGGTGGGCCGATCAATCAGCCCCAGCATTTT
J: TRBJ2-4; V: TRBV23-1; D: .; size: .; length: 16; CDR3: CASRTWGDRAKNIQYF; DNA: TGCGCCAGCAGGACCTGGGGGGACAGAGCCAAAAACATTCAGTACTTC
J: TRBJ1-4; V: TRBV6-5; D: .; size: .; length: 13; CDR3: CASSSPAGEKLFF; DNA: TGTGCCAGCAGTTCTCCGGCGGGTGAAAAACTGTTTTTT
J: TRBJ2-2; V: TRBV5-8; D: .; size: .; length: 15; CDR3: CASSLFVANTGELFF; DNA: TGTGCCAGCAGCTTGTTCGTGGCAAACACCGGGGAGCTGTTTTTT
J: TRBJ2-5; V: TRBV5-1; D: .; size: .; length: 15; CDR3: CASSLALGGRETQYF; DNA: TGCGCCAGCAGCTTGGCTCTCGGGGGCCGGGAGACCCAGTACTTC
J: TRBJ1-1; V: TRBV19; D: TRBD1; size: .; length: 15; CDR3: CASSRPTGGQTEAFF; DNA: TGTGCCAGTAGTAGGCCGACAGGGGGCCAAACTGAAGCTTTCTTT
J: TRBJ1-6; V: TRBV5-1; D: TRBD1; size: .; length: 14; CDR3: CASSPGQSNSPLHF; DNA: TGCGCCAGCAGTCCGGGACAGTCCAATTCACCCCTCCACTTT